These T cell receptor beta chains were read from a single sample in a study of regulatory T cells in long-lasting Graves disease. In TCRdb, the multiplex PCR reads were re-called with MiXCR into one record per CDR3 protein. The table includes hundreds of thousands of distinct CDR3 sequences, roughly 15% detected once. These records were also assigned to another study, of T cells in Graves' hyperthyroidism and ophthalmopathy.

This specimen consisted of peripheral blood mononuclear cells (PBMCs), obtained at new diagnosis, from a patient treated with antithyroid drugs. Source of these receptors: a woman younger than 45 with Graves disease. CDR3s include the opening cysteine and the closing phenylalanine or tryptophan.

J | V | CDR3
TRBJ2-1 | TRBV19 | CASSKRQDYNEQFF
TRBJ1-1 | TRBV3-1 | CASSPTHITNTEAFF
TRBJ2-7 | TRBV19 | CASRGTSYEQYF
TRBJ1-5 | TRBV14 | CASSPNVGLYSNQPQHF
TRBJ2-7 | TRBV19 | CATERTGGADEQYF
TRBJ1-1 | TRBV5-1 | CASSLAGRPPGDTEAFF
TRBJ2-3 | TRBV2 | CASYDFLQGQYF
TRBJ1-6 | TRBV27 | CASSLSGGRSPLHF
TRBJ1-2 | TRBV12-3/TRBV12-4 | CASRRRGGYTF
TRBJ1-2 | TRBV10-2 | CASRRGAYYGYTF
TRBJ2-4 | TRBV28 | CASRGSVAKNIQYF
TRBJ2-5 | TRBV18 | CASSRGPTETQYF
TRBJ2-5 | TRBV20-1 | CSASWAGKETQYF
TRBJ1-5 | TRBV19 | CASSLSPGQPQHF
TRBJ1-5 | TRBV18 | CASSPTGGQPQHF
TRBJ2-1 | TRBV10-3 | CAISDRQGGYNEQFF